A single T cell receptor (beta chain) is shown here with its context. What it binds is unknown. The data are from a study of beta chain features in type 1 diabetes. Study-level findings and limits: For patients, the naive, central memory and Treg TCRB repertoires appeared more alike than for healthy donors. In type 1 diabetes patients, VDJ junctions had fewer insertions; deletions at these junctions were more frequent.

Germline assignment: CDR1 SNHLY and CDR2 FYNNEI. The CDR3 runs to 14 residues. The V and J ends lost 6 bases and 9 bases, in that order; junction bases with no gene match: 6. CD4+ naive, central memory, regulatory and stem cell-like memory cells were sorted via CD45RO/CCR7/CD25/CD127/CD95/CD27. Investigators reverse transcribed all isolated RNA, so they sequenced expressed TCRB transcripts. The data were produced by immunoSEQ multiplex PCR, yet TCRdb's version contains in-frame clones alone and is incomplete. The sample shows 200,000 to 250,000 clones, more than 9% of them seen only once. The J gene is TRBJ1-6, the V gene TRBV2; 9 nucleotides agree with TRBD1. The TCR was taken from a young woman in good health. The sequencing input was naive CD4+ T cells from blood. In nucleotides, the CDR3 is TGTGCCAGCAGAGAACAGGGGGCTTTTTCACCCCTCCACTTT. It yields the protein CASREQGAFSPLHF.